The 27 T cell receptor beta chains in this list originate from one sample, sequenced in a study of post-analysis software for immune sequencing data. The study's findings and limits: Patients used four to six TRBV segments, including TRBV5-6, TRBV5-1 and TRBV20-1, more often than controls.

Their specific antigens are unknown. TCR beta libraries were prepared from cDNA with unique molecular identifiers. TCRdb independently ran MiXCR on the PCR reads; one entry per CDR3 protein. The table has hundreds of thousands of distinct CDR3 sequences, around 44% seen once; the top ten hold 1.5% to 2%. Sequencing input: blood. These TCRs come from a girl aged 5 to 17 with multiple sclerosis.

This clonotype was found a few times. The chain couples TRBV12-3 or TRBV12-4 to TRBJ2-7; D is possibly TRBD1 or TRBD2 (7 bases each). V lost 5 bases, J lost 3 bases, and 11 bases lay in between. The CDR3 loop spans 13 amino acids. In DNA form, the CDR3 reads TGTGCCAGCAGTGACAGGGACTACTACGAGCAGTACTTC. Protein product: CASSDRDYYEQYF.

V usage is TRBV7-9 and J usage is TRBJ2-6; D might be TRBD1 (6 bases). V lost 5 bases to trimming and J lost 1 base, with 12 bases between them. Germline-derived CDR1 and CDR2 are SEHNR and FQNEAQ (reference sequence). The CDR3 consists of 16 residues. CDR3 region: CASSRLGTSGANVLTF. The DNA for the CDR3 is TGTGCCAGCAGCCGCTTAGGGACATCTGGGGCCAACGTCCTGACTTTC. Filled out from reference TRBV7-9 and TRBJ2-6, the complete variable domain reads DTGVSQNPRHKITKRGQNVTFRCDPISEHNRLYWYRQTLGQGPEFLTYFQNEAQLEKSRLLSDRFSAERPKGSFSTLEIQRTEQGDSAMYLCASSRLGTSGANVLTFGAGSRLTVL.

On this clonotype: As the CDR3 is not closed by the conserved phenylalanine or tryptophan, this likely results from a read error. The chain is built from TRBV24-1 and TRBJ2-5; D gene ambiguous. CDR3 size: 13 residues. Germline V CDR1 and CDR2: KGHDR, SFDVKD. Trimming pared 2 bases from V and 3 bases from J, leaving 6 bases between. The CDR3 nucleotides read TGTGCCACCAGTGATTCAGCCGAAGAGACCCAGTACGTC. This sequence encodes CATSDSAEETQYV.

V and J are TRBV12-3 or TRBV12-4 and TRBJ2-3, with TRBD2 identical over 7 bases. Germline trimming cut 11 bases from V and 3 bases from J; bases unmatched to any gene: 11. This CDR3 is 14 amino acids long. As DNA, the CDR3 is TGTGCCCCCCCCCGGAGACTAGCAACAGATACGCAGTATTTT. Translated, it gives CAPPRRLATDTQYF.

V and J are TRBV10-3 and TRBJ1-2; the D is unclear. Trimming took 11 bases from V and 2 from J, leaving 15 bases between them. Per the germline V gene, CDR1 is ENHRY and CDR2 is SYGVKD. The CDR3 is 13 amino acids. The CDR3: CALSGHPNYGYTF. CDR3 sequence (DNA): TGTGCCTTATCGGGTCACCCCAACTATGGCTACACCTTC.

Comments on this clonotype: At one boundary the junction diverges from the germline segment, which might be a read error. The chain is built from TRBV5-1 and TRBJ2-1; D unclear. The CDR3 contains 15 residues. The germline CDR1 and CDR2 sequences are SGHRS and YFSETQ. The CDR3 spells CASSLAVVSYSEQFF. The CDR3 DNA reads TGCGCCAGCAGCCTGGCCGTCGTCTCCTACAGTGAGCAGTTCTTC. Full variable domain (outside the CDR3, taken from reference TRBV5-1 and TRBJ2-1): KAGVTQTPRYLIKTRGQQVTLSCSPISGHRSVSWYQQTPGQGLQFLFEYFSETQRNKGNFPGRFSGRQFSNSRSEMNVSTLELGDSALYLCASSLAVVSYSEQFFGPGTRLTVL.

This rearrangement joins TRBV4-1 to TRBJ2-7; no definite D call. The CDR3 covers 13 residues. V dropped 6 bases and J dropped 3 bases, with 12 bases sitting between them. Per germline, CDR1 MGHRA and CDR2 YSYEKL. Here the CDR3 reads CASSTGANYEQYF. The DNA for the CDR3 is TGCGCCAGCAGTACGGGTGCGAACTACGAGCAGTACTTC.

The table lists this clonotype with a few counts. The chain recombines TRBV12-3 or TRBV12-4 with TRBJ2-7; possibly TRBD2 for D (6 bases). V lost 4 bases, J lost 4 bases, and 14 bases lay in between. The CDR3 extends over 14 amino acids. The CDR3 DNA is TGTGCCAGCAGTTCCCCCGGGGGAGGTTACGAGCAGTACTTC. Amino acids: CASSSPGGGYEQYF.

CDR3 DNA sequence: TGTGCCAGCAGCCTGGGACAGAGCCGACCCTCTGGGGCCAACGTCCTGACTTTC. Encoded protein: CASSLGQSRPSGANVLTF. The genes are TRBV2 and TRBJ2-6; 7 nucleotides line up with TRBD1. Germline values: CDR1 SNHLY, CDR2 FYNNEI. Losses at the gene ends were 6 bases for V and 0 bases for J; bases not matched to a gene: 11. The CDR3 loop spans 18 amino acids.

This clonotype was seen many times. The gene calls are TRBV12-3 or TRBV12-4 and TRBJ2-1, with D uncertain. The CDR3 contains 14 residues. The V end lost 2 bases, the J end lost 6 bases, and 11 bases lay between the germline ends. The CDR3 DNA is TGTGCCAGCAGTTTAACCCACAGATCCAATGAGCAGTTCTTC. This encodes CASSLTHRSNEQFF.

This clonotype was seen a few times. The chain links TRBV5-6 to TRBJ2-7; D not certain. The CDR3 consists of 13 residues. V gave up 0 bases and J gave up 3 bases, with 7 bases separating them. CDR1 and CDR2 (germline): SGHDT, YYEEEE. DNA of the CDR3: TGTGCCAGCAGCTTGGCCAAGTTCTACGAGCAGTACTTC. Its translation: CASSLAKFYEQYF.

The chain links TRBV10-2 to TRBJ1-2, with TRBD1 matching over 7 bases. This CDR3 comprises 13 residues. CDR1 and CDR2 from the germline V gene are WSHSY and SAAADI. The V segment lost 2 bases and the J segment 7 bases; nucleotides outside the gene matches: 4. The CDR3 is CASSELTGIGYTF. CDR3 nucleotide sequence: TGCGCCAGCAGTGAGCTGACAGGGATTGGCTACACCTTC.

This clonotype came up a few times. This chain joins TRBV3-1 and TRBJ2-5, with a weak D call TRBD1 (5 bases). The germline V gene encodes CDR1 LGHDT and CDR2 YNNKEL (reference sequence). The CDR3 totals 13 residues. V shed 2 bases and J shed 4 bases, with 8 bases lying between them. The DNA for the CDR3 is TGTGCCAGCAGCCAAAAGGGGCTAGAGACCCAGTACTTC. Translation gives CASSQKGLETQYF.

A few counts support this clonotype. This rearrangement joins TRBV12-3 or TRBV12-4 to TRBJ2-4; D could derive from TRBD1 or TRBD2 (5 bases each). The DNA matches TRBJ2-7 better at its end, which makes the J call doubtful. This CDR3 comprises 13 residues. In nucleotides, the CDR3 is TGTGCCAGCTCGCAAAGAGGGGTGTACGAGCAGTACTTC. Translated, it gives CASSQRGVYEQYF.

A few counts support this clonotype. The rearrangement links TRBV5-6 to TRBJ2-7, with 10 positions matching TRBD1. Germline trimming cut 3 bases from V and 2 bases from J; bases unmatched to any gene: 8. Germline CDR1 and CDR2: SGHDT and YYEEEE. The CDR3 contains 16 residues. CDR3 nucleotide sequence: TGTGCCAGCAGCTCCACCGGGACAGGGGCCCCCTACGAGCAGTACTTC. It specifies CASSSTGTGAPYEQYF.

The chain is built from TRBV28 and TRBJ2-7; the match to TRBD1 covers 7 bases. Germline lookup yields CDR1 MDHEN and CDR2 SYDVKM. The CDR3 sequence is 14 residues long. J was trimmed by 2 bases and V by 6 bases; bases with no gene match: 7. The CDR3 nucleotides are TGTGCCAGCAGAACCAGGACAGGAGCCTACGAGCAGTACTTC. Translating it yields CASRTRTGAYEQYF.

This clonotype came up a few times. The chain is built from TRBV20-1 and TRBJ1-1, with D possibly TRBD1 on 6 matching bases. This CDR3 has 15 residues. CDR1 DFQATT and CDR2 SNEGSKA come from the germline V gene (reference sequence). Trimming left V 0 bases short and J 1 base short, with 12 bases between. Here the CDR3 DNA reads TGCAGTGCTAGAGATGGGGGCAGGGAGAACACTGAAGCTTTCTTT. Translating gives CSARDGGRENTEAFF.

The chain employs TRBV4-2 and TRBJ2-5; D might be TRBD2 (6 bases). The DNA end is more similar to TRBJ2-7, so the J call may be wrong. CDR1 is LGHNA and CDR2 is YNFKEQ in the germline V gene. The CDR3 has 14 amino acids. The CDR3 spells CASSQEGRGAEQYF. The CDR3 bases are TGTGCCAGCAGCCAGGAGGGTAGGGGTGCCGAGCAGTACTTC.

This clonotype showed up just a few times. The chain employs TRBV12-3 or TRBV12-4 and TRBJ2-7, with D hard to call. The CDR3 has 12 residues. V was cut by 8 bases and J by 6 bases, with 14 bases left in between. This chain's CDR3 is CASRSFMTEQYF. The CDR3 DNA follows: TGTGCCAGCCGCTCCTTTATGACCGAGCAGTACTTC.

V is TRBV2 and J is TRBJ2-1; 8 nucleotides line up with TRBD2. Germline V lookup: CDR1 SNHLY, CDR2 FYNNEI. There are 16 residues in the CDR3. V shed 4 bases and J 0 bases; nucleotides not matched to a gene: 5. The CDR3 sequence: CASSGLARSSYNEQFF. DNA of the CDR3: TGTGCCAGCAGTGGACTAGCGAGAAGCTCCTACAATGAGCAGTTCTTC.

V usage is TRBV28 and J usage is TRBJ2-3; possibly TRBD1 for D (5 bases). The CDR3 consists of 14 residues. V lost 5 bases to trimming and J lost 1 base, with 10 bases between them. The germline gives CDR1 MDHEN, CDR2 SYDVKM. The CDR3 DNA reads TGTGCCAGCAGTCAAGACAGCCGCACAGATACGCAGTATTTT. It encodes CASSQDSRTDTQYF.

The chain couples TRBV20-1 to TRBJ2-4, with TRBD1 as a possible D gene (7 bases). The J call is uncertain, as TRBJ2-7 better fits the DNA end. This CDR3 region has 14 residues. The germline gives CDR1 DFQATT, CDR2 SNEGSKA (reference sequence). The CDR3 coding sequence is TGCAGTGCTCCGACGACAGGGAGGTCCTACGAGCAGTACTTC. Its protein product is CSAPTTGRSYEQYF.

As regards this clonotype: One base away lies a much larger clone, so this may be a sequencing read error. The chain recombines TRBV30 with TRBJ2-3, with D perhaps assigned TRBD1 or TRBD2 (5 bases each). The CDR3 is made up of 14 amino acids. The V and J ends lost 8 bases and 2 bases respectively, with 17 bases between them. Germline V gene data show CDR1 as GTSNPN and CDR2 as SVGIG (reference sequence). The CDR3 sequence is CARTFGAFTDTQYF. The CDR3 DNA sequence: TGTGCCCGCACCTTCGGGGCCTTCACAGATACGCAGTATTTT.

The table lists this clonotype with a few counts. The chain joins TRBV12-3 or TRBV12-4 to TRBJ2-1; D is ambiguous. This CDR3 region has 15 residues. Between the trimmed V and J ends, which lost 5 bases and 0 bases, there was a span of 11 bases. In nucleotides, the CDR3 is TGTGCCAGCAGTCCGCGGACGGTCTCCTACAATGAGCAGTTCTTC. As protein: CASSPRTVSYNEQFF.

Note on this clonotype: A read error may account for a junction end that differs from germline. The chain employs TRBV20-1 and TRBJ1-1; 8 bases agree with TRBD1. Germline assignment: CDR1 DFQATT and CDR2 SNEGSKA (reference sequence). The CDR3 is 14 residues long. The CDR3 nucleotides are TGCGGTGCTAGAGAGGACAGGGCTAAGATCGAAGCTTTCTTT. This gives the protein CGAREDRAKIEAFF.

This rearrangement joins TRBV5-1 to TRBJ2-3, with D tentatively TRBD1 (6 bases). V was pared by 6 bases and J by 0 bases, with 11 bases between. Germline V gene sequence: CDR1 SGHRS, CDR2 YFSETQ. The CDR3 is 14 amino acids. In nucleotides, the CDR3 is TGCGCCAGCATCGACAGGTCTAGCACAGATACGCAGTATTTT. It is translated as CASIDRSSTDTQYF. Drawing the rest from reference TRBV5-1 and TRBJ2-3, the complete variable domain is KAGVTQTPRYLIKTRGQQVTLSCSPISGHRSVSWYQQTPGQGLQFLFEYFSETQRNKGNFPGRFSGRQFSNSRSEMNVSTLELGDSALYLCASIDRSSTDTQYFGPGTRLTVL.

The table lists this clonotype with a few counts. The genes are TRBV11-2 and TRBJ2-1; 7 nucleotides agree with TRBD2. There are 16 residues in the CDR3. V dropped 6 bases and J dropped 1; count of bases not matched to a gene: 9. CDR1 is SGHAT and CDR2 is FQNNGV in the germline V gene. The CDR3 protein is CASSQRGDYSYNEQFF. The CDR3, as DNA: TGTGCCAGCAGTCAGAGAGGGGACTATTCCTACAATGAGCAGTTCTTC.